The 26 T cell receptor beta chains presented below share a single source sample, sequenced in a study of neurological immune-mediated disorders (dated 2019 in TCRdb). The meaning of the sample's time point label: technical triplicate 2. Library preparation was by 5' RACE. This sample was sequenced with an Illumina HiSeq 2500. TCRdb reprocessing: public reads trimmed at Q25 with fastp, clones called with MiXCR, in-frame beta chains kept. Rows are unified per CDR3 protein, each entry keeping the most common DNA and genes. The sample table holds about 55,000 distinct CDR3 sequences, of which under 30% were seen once. The ten most abundant clones make up roughly 4.6% of the sample. Material for sequencing was PBMCs. All receptors come from a man aged 55 to 69 with HTLV-1-associated myelopathy (HAM/TSP).

Points on this clonotype: A read error may account for a junction end that differs from germline. This rearrangement joins TRBV19 to TRBJ2-2; D not certain. The CDR3 spans 15 residues. Per germline, CDR1 LNHDA and CDR2 SQIVND (reference sequence). The CDR3 is CASSMTGENTGELFF. For the CDR3, the DNA is TGCGCCAGTAGTATGACTGGGGAGAACACCGGGGAGCTGTTTTTT.

The chain joins TRBV20-1 to TRBJ2-7, with TRBD2 identical over 14 bases. Trimming took 4 bases from V and 6 from J; bases not matched to a gene: 11. Germline CDR1 is DFQATT and CDR2 is SNEGSKA (reference sequence). This CDR3 spans 16 amino acids. The CDR3 here is CSANRPGTSGRGEQYF. The CDR3 DNA is TGCAGTGCTAATCGACCCGGGACTAGCGGGAGAGGCGAGCAGTACTTC.

This clonotype has ten or more counts. The rearrangement uses TRBV5-1 and TRBJ2-1; 10 bases agree with TRBD1. After removal of 3 bases from V and 6 bases from J, the junction contained 6 bases not matched to a gene. Germline CDR1 and CDR2: SGHRS and YFSETQ. The CDR3 is 15 residues long. The CDR3 DNA reads as TGCGCCAGCAGCTCGCCGGGACAGGGGATCAATGAGCAGTTCTTC. As protein: CASSSPGQGINEQFF. Looking up the rest from reference TRBV5-1 and TRBJ2-1 gives the full variable domain: KAGVTQTPRYLIKTRGQQVTLSCSPISGHRSVSWYQQTPGQGLQFLFEYFSETQRNKGNFPGRFSGRQFSNSRSEMNVSTLELGDSALYLCASSSPGQGINEQFFGPGTRLTVL.

This clonotype was observed at least ten times. The chain links TRBV7-2 to TRBJ2-3; TRBD2 aligns across 8 bases. Germline trimming cut 0 bases from V and 0 bases from J; bases unmatched to any gene: 2. In germline, CDR1 is SGHTA, CDR2 FQGNSA. The CDR3 is made up of 16 amino acids. The CDR3: CASSLAASGSTDTQYF. CDR3 bases: TGTGCCAGCAGCTTAGCGGCTAGCGGGAGCACAGATACGCAGTATTTT.

This sequence joins TRBV7-9 and TRBJ1-5; D uncertain. Germline-derived CDR1 and CDR2 are SEHNR and FQNEAQ (reference sequence). Trimming pared 1 base from V and 2 bases from J, leaving 9 bases between. The CDR3 consists of 15 residues. CDR3 coding DNA: TGTGCCAGCAGCTTAGGGTCGGCAGGCAATCAGCCCCAGCATTTT. It is translated as CASSLGSAGNQPQHF.

This clonotype was seen ten or more times. Here the CDR3 DNA reads TGCAGCGTTGATGGGACGGGGTTAGAAGCTTTCTTT. This gives the protein CSVDGTGLEAFF. The V and J genes are TRBV29-1 and TRBJ1-1, with a possible D match to TRBD1 (5 bases). CDR3 length: 12 amino acids. The V gene lost 3 bases and the J gene lost 8 bases, with 13 bases spanning the gap. The germline CDR1 and CDR2 sequences are SQVTM and ANQGSEA.

This clonotype was found many times. This chain joins TRBV28 and TRBJ1-2; 7 nucleotides agree with TRBD1. Germline loops: CDR1 MDHEN, CDR2 SYDVKM. J lost 3 bases, V lost 5 bases, and 9 bases had no gene match. This CDR3 contains 15 residues. The CDR3 region is CASSLPGGGYYGYTF. As DNA, the CDR3 is TGTGCCAGCAGTCTCCCAGGAGGGGGCTACTATGGCTACACCTTC.

This clonotype appeared many times. The J gene is TRBJ1-6, the V gene TRBV7-9; a weak D match, TRBD1 (6 bases). The V end lost 5 bases, the J end lost 10 bases, and 12 bases lay between the germline ends. The length of the CDR3 is 13 residues. CDR1 and CDR2 from the germline V gene are SEHNR and FQNEAQ (reference sequence). CDR3: CASSPIQGSPLHF. CDR3 DNA: TGTGCCAGCAGCCCGATACAGGGATCACCCCTCCACTTT.

This clonotype has a count of ten or more. This chain connects TRBV7-9 to TRBJ1-2; 7 nucleotides line up with TRBD1. CDR3 length: 15 amino acids. Trimming at V came to 6 bases and at J to 5 bases, leaving 12 bases not matched to a gene. In germline, CDR1 is SEHNR, CDR2 FQNEAQ (reference sequence). The CDR3 loop reads CASRPTRGKGYGYTF. CDR3 DNA sequence: TGTGCCAGCAGACCGACCAGGGGGAAGGGGTATGGCTACACCTTC.

This clonotype was counted at least ten times. The rearrangement uses TRBV20-1 and TRBJ2-7; 10 bases are shared with TRBD1. This CDR3 is 14 amino acids long. Germline V gives CDR1 DFQATT, CDR2 SNEGSKA (reference sequence). V was clipped by 6 bases and J by 2 bases; unmatched bases: 7. CDR3 in DNA: TGCAGTGCCCGACAGGGGGCTGTAACCTACGAGCAGTACTTC. This sequence encodes CSARQGAVTYEQYF.

This clonotype came up many times. The gene calls are TRBV29-1 and TRBJ2-7; TRBD1 matches 10 bases. The CDR3 is 14 amino acids. Germline V gene sequence: CDR1 SQVTM, CDR2 ANQGSEA. The J segment lost 3 bases and the V segment lost 7 bases, leaving 9 bases of the junction unmatched. The CDR3 DNA reads as TGCAGCGCTCGACAGACAGGGGGCCGCTACGAGCAGTACTTC. This translates into CSARQTGGRYEQYF.

At least ten counts were recorded for this clonotype. The genes are TRBV24-1 and TRBJ2-1; TRBD2 is a possible D gene (5 bases). The CDR3 loop spans 14 amino acids. V lost 4 bases and J 6 bases, leaving 12 bases between the germline ends. The germline V gene encodes CDR1 KGHDR and CDR2 SFDVKD. CDR3 DNA sequence: TGTGCCACCAGTGACCCGGGGTTTGGCAATGAGCAGTTCTTC. Its protein product is CATSDPGFGNEQFF.

At least ten counts were recorded for this clonotype. The V call is TRBV6-4, the J call TRBJ2-1; TRBD1 might be the D (6 bases). Trimming left V 3 bases short and J 6 bases short, with 15 bases between. Per germline, CDR1 MRHNA and CDR2 SNTAGT. The CDR3 has 15 residues. The DNA for the CDR3 is TGTGCCAGCAGTGAAAAGGGACAAGGCAGCAATGAGCAGTTCTTC. Amino acids: CASSEKGQGSNEQFF.

The chain joins TRBV5-1 to TRBJ2-5, with D tentatively TRBD2 (5 bases). CDR1 SGHRS and CDR2 YFSETQ come from the germline V gene. This CDR3 has 14 amino acids. Trimming cost V 4 bases and J 9 bases, with 19 bases left between them. CDR3: CASSPGGDNRAQYF. The CDR3 nucleotides read TGCGCCAGCAGCCCCGGAGGAGACAACCGGGCCCAGTACTTC. The full variable domain, rest sourced from reference TRBV5-1 and TRBJ2-5, is KAGVTQTPRYLIKTRGQQVTLSCSPISGHRSVSWYQQTPGQGLQFLFEYFSETQRNKGNFPGRFSGRQFSNSRSEMNVSTLELGDSALYLCASSPGGDNRAQYFGPGTRLLVL.

This clonotype was seen many times. The V gene is TRBV20-1, the J gene TRBJ1-1; TRBD1 is a possible D gene (6 bases). Trimming pared 6 bases from V and 0 bases from J, leaving 14 bases between. Germline assignment: CDR1 DFQATT and CDR2 SNEGSKA (reference sequence). The CDR3 extends over 14 amino acids. The DNA for the CDR3 is TGCAGTGCGCGACAGGAAGACATGAACACTGAAGCTTTCTTT. Its protein is CSARQEDMNTEAFF.

This chain links TRBV25-1 with TRBJ2-2; D uncertain. The germline V and J ends were trimmed by 8 bases and 0 bases, with 13 bases remaining between them. The CDR3 covers 15 residues. Looked up from germline, CDR1 is MGHDK and CDR2 is SYGVNS. The CDR3: CASEGWASNTGELFF. The CDR3 region has the DNA TGTGCCAGCGAAGGGTGGGCCTCGAACACCGGGGAGCTGTTTTTT.

Of note for this clonotype: The germline gene is not matched at one end of the junction; a read error may be the cause. The chain carries TRBV7-7 and TRBJ2-1; 8 positions match TRBD1. Per the germline V gene, CDR1 is SSHAT and CDR2 is FNYEAQ (reference sequence). This CDR3 has 14 amino acids. This CDR3 reads CASSLAQGANEQFF. The CDR3 nucleotides read TGTGCTAGCAGCTTAGCTCAGGGGGCGAATGAGCAGTTCTTC.

V gene TRBV7-6 combines with J gene TRBJ2-3; 10 positions agree with TRBD2. Looked up from germline, CDR1 is SGHVS and CDR2 is FNYEAQ. CDR3 length: 16 residues. The V segment lost 2 bases and the J segment 0 bases; nucleotides outside the gene matches: 2. CDR3 amino acids: CASSLLAGGSTDTQYF. CDR3 nucleotide sequence: TGTGCCAGCAGCTTATTAGCGGGAGGAAGCACAGATACGCAGTATTTT.

The table lists this clonotype with many counts. One base away lies a much larger clone, so this may be a sequencing read error. V and J are TRBV4-1 and TRBJ1-6; 8 nucleotides agree with TRBD1. Trimming took 3 bases from V and 14 from J; bases not matched to a gene: 3. Germline V gives CDR1 MGHRA, CDR2 YSYEKL. This CDR3 contains 12 residues. The CDR3 DNA reads TGCGCCAGCAGCCAGGACAGGGTGTCCCTCCACTTT. Translation: CASSQDRVSLHF.

This clonotype was recorded many times. The rearrangement joins TRBV9 to TRBJ2-2; D remains ambiguous. Trimming left V 0 bases short and J 4 bases short, with 10 bases between. The CDR3 runs to 15 residues. The germline CDR1 and CDR2 sequences are SGDLS and YYNGEE. DNA for the CDR3: TGTGCCAGCAGCGTAGCCGGAACGAGCACCGGGGAGCTGTTTTTT. Translation gives CASSVAGTSTGELFF.

At least ten counts were recorded for this clonotype. V is TRBV10-3 and J is TRBJ1-6; no firm D call. Germline loops: CDR1 ENHRY, CDR2 SYGVKD. The CDR3 has 13 residues. The V end was cut by 4 bases, the J end by 9 bases, with 10 bases between. CDR3 in amino acids: CAISGERGSPLHF. CDR3 bases: TGTGCCATCAGTGGGGAGAGAGGTTCACCCCTCCACTTT.

Ten or more counts support this clonotype. This chain joins TRBV24-1 and TRBJ2-7; TRBD1 aligns across 10 bases. CDR1 and CDR2 from the germline V gene are KGHDR and SFDVKD. The CDR3 sequence is 15 residues long. Trimming cost V 3 bases and J 7 bases; bases outside gene matches: 8. CDR3 protein: CATSDTRTGGDEQYF. CDR3 in DNA: TGTGCCACCAGTGATACACGGACAGGGGGAGATGAGCAGTACTTC.

Ten or more counts support this clonotype. V and J are TRBV5-1 and TRBJ1-1; D not certain. CDR1 SGHRS and CDR2 YFSETQ come from the germline V gene. V was clipped by 6 bases and J by 6 bases, with 15 bases between them. The CDR3 sequence is 13 residues long. DNA of the CDR3: TGCGCCAGCATCCCGGAGAGTTCGGCTGAAGCTTTCTTT. Translated, it gives CASIPESSAEAFF.

This clonotype was recorded many times. The chain joins TRBV12-3 or TRBV12-4 to TRBJ2-6; TRBD1 matches at 9 bases. V lost 2 bases to trimming and J lost 4 bases; unmatched junction nucleotides: 12. This CDR3 is 19 amino acids long. CDR3 DNA: TGTGCCAGCAGTTTATCGCGGGACAGGGTTTCCTCGGGGGCCAACGTCCTGACTTTC. Residues: CASSLSRDRVSSGANVLTF.

There are many counts of this clonotype. This chain links TRBV5-1 with TRBJ2-3; 14 nucleotides align to TRBD2. J lost 3 bases, V lost 3 bases, and 12 bases had no gene match. Germline CDR1 reads SGHRS; CDR2 reads YFSETQ. The CDR3 sequence is 19 residues long. The CDR3 reads CASSSGLAGGVGLTDTQYF. In nucleotides, the CDR3 is TGCGCCAGCAGCTCCGGACTAGCGGGAGGCGTAGGTTTGACAGATACGCAGTATTTT. Looking up the rest from reference TRBV5-1 and TRBJ2-3 gives the full variable domain: KAGVTQTPRYLIKTRGQQVTLSCSPISGHRSVSWYQQTPGQGLQFLFEYFSETQRNKGNFPGRFSGRQFSNSRSEMNVSTLELGDSALYLCASSSGLAGGVGLTDTQYFGPGTRLTVL.

Ten or more counts support this clonotype. This chain links TRBV12-3 or TRBV12-4 with TRBJ2-7; 8 positions agree with TRBD1. V trimming: 5 bases; J trimming: 3 bases; junction bases outside the gene matches: 12. This CDR3 contains 16 residues. CDR3 DNA sequence: TGTGCCAGCAGTCCCCAATCGGACAGGGTAAGCTACGAGCAGTACTTC. Translated: CASSPQSDRVSYEQYF.